Listed below are T cell receptor beta chains from one sample, sequenced in a study of response to subunit inactivated influenza vaccine. One entry per CDR3 protein, called by TCRdb with MiXCR from the RT-PCR reads. The sample carries about 620,000 distinct CDR3 sequences, approximately 12% recorded once. Sequences were derived from PBMCs from blood, sampled on the day of vaccination. Receptors were obtained from a man aged 50-59 years who received an inactivated influenza vaccine. The CDR3 runs from the conserved cysteine through the conserved F or W.

j_call,v_call,cdr3_aa
TRBJ2-5,TRBV5-1,CASSTHGWTSGKETQYF
TRBJ2-7,TRBV27,CASSGWNEQYF
TRBJ2-2,TRBV6-2/TRBV6-3,CASSWRGQDTGELFF
TRBJ1-5,TRBV20-1,CSAIKKDRFSNQPQHF
TRBJ2-4,TRBV12-3/TRBV12-4,CASSTREGVIQYF
TRBJ1-2,TRBV29-1,CSVDQDYGYTF
TRBJ2-7,TRBV4-2,CASSQDPQGSYEQYF
TRBJ2-7,TRBV7-2,CASSLRQGASYEQYF
TRBJ1-1,TRBV29-1,CSVSQGTAGTEAFF
TRBJ2-5,TRBV20-1,CSARGPTGGEETQYF
TRBJ2-7,TRBV20-1,CSAPRWDGSYEQYF